The T cell receptor beta chain under discussion was sequenced for a study of cytomegalovirus exposure and HLA in healthy donors. Primers for the PCR totalled 60 Vbeta and 13 Jbeta. Data came from immunoSEQ multiplex PCR; TCRdb stores just in-frame clones and leaves some out. The sample has about 160,000 clones; around 80% are singletons. Germline CDR1 reads MDHEN; CDR2 reads SYDVKM. The V gene lost 6 bases and the J gene lost 4 bases, with 3 bases spanning the gap. The CDR3 is 10 amino acids. About this clone: Antigen specificity is unknown.

Points from the study as a whole: High sensitivity and specificity were reportedly achieved when the classifier diagnosed cytomegalovirus status. Cytomegalovirus association was assigned to about 180 TCR beta chains.

This clonotype was obtained from a man younger than 30 in good health and CMV-seronegative. The sequenced sample consisted of PBMCs. This chain uses TRBV28 with TRBJ1-2; D gene ambiguous. CDR3 region: CASRSYGYTF. The CDR3 DNA sequence: TGTGCCAGCAGGAGCTATGGCTACACCTTC.